This is a list of T cell receptor beta chains from one sample in a study of cytomegalovirus exposure and HLA in healthy donors. The protocol was immunoSEQ multiplex PCR, while the TCRdb copy is restricted to in-frame clones and leaves out a portion. The sample yields about 150,000 clones, around 72% seen once. The sample was PBMCs. Receptors were obtained from a man in his forties in good health and CMV-seronegative. Each CDR3 is given without its conserved first and last residue. The order of the fields is J gene, V gene, CDR3 protein.

TRBJ2-1	TRBV14	ASSLGSYNEQF
TRBJ1-2	TRBV6-5	ASSYLTGEEGYT
TRBJ1-1	TRBV27	ASSYAGGWLRSEAF
TRBJ1-2	TRBV13	ASSLGRGQGAPGYT
TRBJ1-5	TRBV7-9	ASQGPGNQPQH
TRBJ2-3	TRBV6-1	ASSEGGDRVTDTQY
TRBJ2-5	TRBV10-1	ASSEDLTGKETQY
TRBJ1-4	TRBV5-1	ASSQTGGNEKLF
TRBJ1-5	TRBV19	ASSPDRVDQPQN
TRBJ2-5	TRBV10-2	ASSATSEEETQY
TRBJ2-5	TRBV28	ASSQIDRLQETQY
TRBJ1-5	TRBV5-1	ASSTGFGVQPQH
TRBJ1-2	TRBV2	ASSPSGGYGYT
TRBJ1-1	TRBV5-1	ASSLTGTGGTEAF
TRBJ2-7	TRBV7-8	ASSLMEEREVNEQY
TRBJ1-2	TRBV5-1	ASSDQPGTGCGYT
TRBJ2-7	TRBV5-4	ASSSRTGAPEQY
TRBJ2-3	TRBV6-4	ASSSSSTDTQY
TRBJ2-5	TRBV7-3	ASSLAGEWETQY
TRBJ1-5	TRBV30	AWSVPGQPQH
TRBJ1-6	TRBV6-5	ASSRGQDSPLH
TRBJ1-3	TRBV27	ASSPLSGHSGNTIY
TRBJ2-7	TRBV7-6	ASSRRPGGAVYEQY
TRBJ2-5	TRBV7-6	ASSSTGQQETQY
TRBJ1-1	TRBV15	ATSIRQGSTEAF
TRBJ1-5	TRBV7-2	ASSSGQGSQPQH